The rows below give T cell receptor beta chains drawn from one sample of a study of T cells expressing NK-cell markers. For each CDR3 protein, TCRdb gives one entry from its re-call of the 5' RACE reads, without DNA. The sample totals about 440,000 distinct CDR3 sequences; its top ten clones hold 6% to 8%. Sequencing was performed on blood T cells: a sorted CD56 or NKG2C T cell subset, CD4+ or CD8+ T cells, or bulk PBMC T cells (not recorded which). The source is a woman between 18 and 69 years old in good health. CDR3s include the opening cysteine and the closing phenylalanine or tryptophan. Fields, in order: J gene, CDR3 length, V gene, CDR3 protein.

J gene: TRBJ2-1
CDR3 length: 15
V gene: TRBV7-9
CDR3 protein: CASSLLAGVPNEQFF

J gene: TRBJ2-6
CDR3 length: 16
V gene: TRBV10-3
CDR3 protein: CAIRSGTGAGANVLTF

J gene: TRBJ2-1
CDR3 length: 15
V gene: TRBV20-1
CDR3 protein: CSARPGTSWANEQFF

J gene: TRBJ2-1
CDR3 length: 12
V gene: TRBV9
CDR3 protein: CASSVVGGEQFF

J gene: TRBJ2-3
CDR3 length: 16
V gene: TRBV7-9
CDR3 protein: CASSLVSSGPEDTQYF

J gene: TRBJ2-5
CDR3 length: 13
V gene: TRBV7-2
CDR3 protein: CASSLLFQETQYF

J gene: TRBJ1-2
CDR3 length: 14
V gene: TRBV6-5
CDR3 protein: CASSYSRGGYGYTF

J gene: TRBJ2-1
CDR3 length: 13
V gene: TRBV15
CDR3 protein: CATSRDLGGEQFF

J gene: TRBJ2-1
CDR3 length: 16
V gene: TRBV12-5
CDR3 protein: CASGLPQLPRGNEQFF

J gene: TRBJ2-7
CDR3 length: 13
V gene: TRBV12-3/TRBV12-4
CDR3 protein: CASSQMDPYEQYF